This TCR beta chain was observed in a study of human T cells and chemical hapten exposure. Study details: On the upper back, patch tests were applied with 0.01% DPC and read at 6 days.

Time point defined: pre-sensitization, week 0. Treatment in this sample: therapeutic diphenylcyclopropenone sensitization with weekly scalp DPC. A single record per CDR3 protein comes from TCRdb applying MiXCR to the RACE reads. The sample records over 85,000 distinct CDR3 sequences, 9.5% to 14% being singletons. The origin of this receptor is a woman in her sixties with alopecia areata. Some clones in this sample may be carry-over from other donors' samples. Sequences were derived from whole blood, sampled in connection with sensitization to the hapten diphenylcyclopropenone (DPC).

The CDR3 DNA reads TGTGCCAGCAACAAGGACAGGGTATACAATGAGCAGTTCTTC. As protein: CASNKDRVYNEQFF. The chain couples TRBV2 to TRBJ2-1, with 8 positions matching TRBD1. The length of the CDR3 is 14 residues. V shed 7 bases and J 4 bases; nucleotides not matched to a gene: 6. The V gene's germline CDR1 is SNHLY and CDR2 FYNNEI.